This T cell receptor beta chain originates from a study of T cell clonotyping in hematopoietic cell transplantation. In germline, CDR1 is MNHEY, CDR2 SMNVEV (reference sequence). The CDR3 runs to 15 residues. Trimming left V 1 base short and J 5 bases short, with 12 bases between. The protocol was immunoSEQ multiplex PCR, while the TCRdb copy is restricted to in-frame clones and leaves out a portion. This repertoire shows 15,000 or so clones, approximately 85% found once; its top ten account for approximately 4%. The sequence was obtained from a woman in her thirties or forties in good health. Some clones in this sample may be carry-over from other donors' samples. Sequenced sample: peripheral blood mononuclear cells. This chain links TRBV27 with TRBJ1-5, with D perhaps TRBD1 (6 bases). CDR3 nucleotide sequence: TGTGCCAGCAGTTTATGGGGGCAAGGGGATCAGCCCCAGCATTTT. Its protein product is CASSLWGQGDQPQHF.